This T cell receptor (beta chain) was recorded in a study of blood T cell repertoires in COVID-19. Overall study: Researchers got acute and convalescent COVID-19 samples from the United States, Italy and Spain.

Per the germline V gene, CDR1 is MDHEN and CDR2 is SYDVKM. V was pared by 6 bases and J by 4 bases, with 12 bases of the junction left unmatched. The CDR3 has 16 amino acids. This clone was observed a single time. Original methodology: Nucleated cell number was recorded as an estimate derived from reference gene primer amplification. Data came from immunoSEQ multiplex PCR; TCRdb stores just in-frame clones and leaves some out. D and trimming were read from the DNA, whereas the V and J calls and clone size are those reported in that table. The sample lists around 43,000 clones, around 85% occurring once.

This TCR was sampled from an elderly woman with acute or convalescent COVID-19. The chain couples TRBV28 to TRBJ1-5; TRBD1 agrees at 7 bases. The material sequenced was peripheral blood. Here the CDR3 reads CASRGGDRVGNQPQHF. The CDR3 coding sequence is TGTGCCAGCAGGGGGGGCGACAGGGTTGGGAATCAGCCCCAGCATTTT. Variable domain in full (rest from reference TRBV28 and TRBJ1-5): DVKVTQSSRYLVKRTGEKVFLECVQDMDHENMFWYRQDPGLGLRLIYFSYDVKMKEKGDIPEGYSVSREKKERFSLILESASTNQTSMYLCASRGGDRVGNQPQHFGDGTRLSIL.